Listed below are T cell receptor beta chains from one sample, sequenced in a study of cytomegalovirus exposure and HLA in healthy donors. The data were produced by immunoSEQ multiplex PCR, yet TCRdb's version contains in-frame clones alone and is incomplete. This table has approximately 190,000 clones, around 84% appearing once. Material for sequencing was PBMCs. The origin of the receptors is a woman between 18 and 30 years old in good health and CMV-seronegative. CDR3s include the opening cysteine and the closing phenylalanine or tryptophan. Each record gives: clone size, J gene, D gene, V gene, CDR3 DNA, CDR3 protein. The D gene is left open where the match is weak. Some rows have no size entry. The others give once, few or many, or a class for an expanded clone.

size: .
J: TRBJ2-3
D: .
V: TRBV27
DNA: TGTGCCAGCAGTTTCTCCGTCGCAGATACGCAGTATTTT
CDR3: CASSFSVADTQYF

size: .
J: TRBJ1-4
D: .
V: TRBV28
DNA: TGTGCCAGCAGTTCAAACAGGTTAGGGACTAATGAAAAACTGTTTTTT
CDR3: CASSSNRLGTNEKLFF

size: .
J: TRBJ1-2
D: TRBD1
V: TRBV7-9
DNA: TGTGCCAGCAGCTTCCGGGACAGGCATAACTATGGCTACACCTTC
CDR3: CASSFRDRHNYGYTF

size: .
J: TRBJ2-7
D: .
V: TRBV5-4
DNA: TGTGCCAGCAGCTTGGGGGGGGGCGGGAACGGCTACGAGCAGTACTTC
CDR3: CASSLGGGGNGYEQYF

size: .
J: TRBJ1-4
D: TRBD1
V: TRBV2
DNA: TGTGCCAGCAGGTTACAGGGGTTGGGGGAAAAACTGTTTTTT
CDR3: CASRLQGLGEKLFF

size: .
J: TRBJ1-1
D: .
V: TRBV9
DNA: TGTGCCAGCAGCGTAGATTCCGTGGGGGCGGACACTGAAGCTTTCTTT
CDR3: CASSVDSVGADTEAFF

size: .
J: TRBJ2-1
D: TRBD2
V: TRBV9
DNA: TGTGCCAGCAGCATAAGCGGGAGGGAGGATGAGCAGTTCTTC
CDR3: CASSISGREDEQFF

size: .
J: TRBJ2-3
D: .
V: TRBV4-1
DNA: TGCGCCAGCAGCCAACGCTCACCTCAAGACTCATCGCTCACAGATACGCAGTATTTT
CDR3: CASSQRSPQDSSLTDTQYF

size: few
J: TRBJ2-7
D: .
V: TRBV4-3
DNA: TGCGCCAGCAGCCAAGACGCTAGAGCCTACGAGCAGTACTTC
CDR3: CASSQDARAYEQYF

size: once
J: TRBJ2-7
D: .
V: TRBV14
DNA: TGTGCCAGCAGCCCGAACAGGTGGCATACCTACGAGCAGTACTTC
CDR3: CASSPNRWHTYEQYF

size: .
J: TRBJ2-2
D: TRBD2
V: TRBV5-8
DNA: TGTGCCAGCAGCAGGGGACTAGCGGAGAACACCGGGGAGCTGTTTTTT
CDR3: CASSRGLAENTGELFF

size: .
J: TRBJ2-3
D: TRBD1
V: TRBV12-5
DNA: TGTGCTAGTGGTGCCTACTGGACAGGGGCGACGGATACGCAGTATTTT
CDR3: CASGAYWTGATDTQYF

size: .
J: TRBJ1-4
D: .
V: TRBV11-2
DNA: TGTGCCAGCAGCGGAAACAGGGCCTTCGCAACTAATGAAAAACTGTTTTTT
CDR3: CASSGNRAFATNEKLFF

size: .
J: TRBJ2-7
D: .
V: TRBV13
DNA: TGTGCCAGCAGCCCGGACAGAAAATTCTACGAGCAGTACTTC
CDR3: CASSPDRKFYEQYF

size: .
J: TRBJ2-1
D: .
V: TRBV7-6
DNA: TGTGCCAGCGGAAGGGCCCGGGGCTCCTACAATGAGCAGTTCTTC
CDR3: CASGRARGSYNEQFF

size: .
J: TRBJ2-5
D: TRBD2
V: TRBV5-1
DNA: TGCGCCAGCAGCTTGGGCGCGGGGGAGACCCAAGAGACCCAGTACTTC
CDR3: CASSLGAGETQETQYF

size: few
J: TRBJ2-1
D: .
V: TRBV20-1
DNA: TGCAGTGCTCAACGGGGGAATGAGCAGTTCTTC
CDR3: CSAQRGNEQFF

size: .
J: TRBJ2-5
D: TRBD1
V: TRBV18
DNA: TGTGCCAGCTCACACGGGACAGGGGTACAAGAGACCCAGTACTTC
CDR3: CASSHGTGVQETQYF

size: .
J: TRBJ2-1
D: .
V: TRBV29-1
DNA: TGCAGCGTTGAAGATTCCTCGGATGAGCAGTTCTTC
CDR3: CSVEDSSDEQFF

size: .
J: TRBJ1-4
D: .
V: TRBV11-2
DNA: TGTGCCAGCAGCCTATTTACGGGGGGCACTAATGAAAAACTGTTTTTT
CDR3: CASSLFTGGTNEKLFF

size: few
J: TRBJ1-1
D: TRBD1
V: TRBV10-3
DNA: TGTGCCGCCCGACAGGGCCCTAACACTGAAGCTTTCTTT
CDR3: CAARQGPNTEAFF

size: .
J: TRBJ1-5
D: .
V: TRBV30
DNA: TGTGCCTGGAGTTCCGTGGAGTTAGCGGTTCTACAGCCCCAGCATTTT
CDR3: CAWSSVELAVLQPQHF

size: .
J: TRBJ2-2
D: TRBD1
V: TRBV5-1
DNA: TGCGCCAGCAGCTTGGGACAGGGAACCGGGGAGCTGTTTTTT
CDR3: CASSLGQGTGELFF

size: .
J: TRBJ2-5
D: .
V: TRBV4-3
DNA: TGCGCCAGCAGCCAAGATTGGTCTAGCGAGTACCAAGAGACCCAGTACTTC
CDR3: CASSQDWSSEYQETQYF

size: .
J: TRBJ2-2
D: TRBD1
V: TRBV7-6
DNA: TGTGCCAGCAGCCAAGGACAGGGAGCACTCACCGGGGAGCTGTTTTTT
CDR3: CASSQGQGALTGELFF

size: .
J: TRBJ2-1
D: TRBD2
V: TRBV28
DNA: TGTGCCAGCAGTTTGAGGCGGGAGGTTTACAATGAGCAGTTCTTC
CDR3: CASSLRREVYNEQFF

size: .
J: TRBJ1-5
D: .
V: TRBV28
DNA: TGTGCCAGCAGTCCACTCAGGGTTATACTTCGATTATTCGTTATACAGCCCCAGCATTTT
CDR3: CASSPLRVILRLFVIQPQHF

size: once
J: TRBJ1-2
D: .
V: TRBV5-4
DNA: TGTGCCAGCAGCTTTCCGGCGGGTGCGGGCTATGGCTACACCTTC
CDR3: CASSFPAGAGYGYTF

size: .
J: TRBJ1-2
D: .
V: TRBV5-1
DNA: TGCGCCAGCAGCTTCGATACAGTTAACTATGGCTACACCTTC
CDR3: CASSFDTVNYGYTF

size: .
J: TRBJ1-4
D: .
V: TRBV12-5
DNA: TGTGCTAGTGGTTTCTTCGACAGAGCAACTAATGAAAAACTGTTTTTT
CDR3: CASGFFDRATNEKLFF

size: once
J: TRBJ1-2
D: TRBD1
V: TRBV11-3
DNA: TGTGCCAGCAGCCTACACCTTTCGACAGGGAACTATGGCTACACCTTC
CDR3: CASSLHLSTGNYGYTF

size: once
J: TRBJ2-1
D: TRBD1
V: TRBV9
DNA: TGTGCCAGCAGCGTGGGCAGGGGGTTCAATGAGCAGTTCTTC
CDR3: CASSVGRGFNEQFF

size: once
J: TRBJ2-5
D: TRBD2
V: TRBV19
DNA: TGTGCCAGTAGTCCTAGCGGGAGCTTGGAGACCCAGTACTTC
CDR3: CASSPSGSLETQYF

size: .
J: TRBJ1-2
D: TRBD1
V: TRBV5-1
DNA: TGCGCCAGCAGCTCGACAGGGGCGGGTAACTATGGCTACACCTTC
CDR3: CASSSTGAGNYGYTF

size: .
J: TRBJ2-1
D: .
V: TRBV5-1
DNA: TGCGCCAGCAGCTCGGAAGCTGGGACTGGGTGGAATGAGCAGTTCTTC
CDR3: CASSSEAGTGWNEQFF

size: .
J: TRBJ2-2
D: TRBD2
V: TRBV9
DNA: TGTGCCAGCAGCGTCCTTGGGGTAGCGGGAGGGTCCACCGGGGAGCTGTTTTTT
CDR3: CASSVLGVAGGSTGELFF

size: .
J: TRBJ1-5
D: TRBD1
V: TRBV27
DNA: TGTGCCAGCAGTTTAGACAGGGGGCCCGGGCAGCCCCAGCATTTT
CDR3: CASSLDRGPGQPQHF

size: .
J: TRBJ1-2
D: .
V: TRBV29-1
DNA: TGCAGCGTTGGTGTCAGGGCCAACTATGGCTACACCTTC
CDR3: CSVGVRANYGYTF

size: .
J: TRBJ2-1
D: TRBD2
V: TRBV7-9
DNA: TGTGCCAGCAGCTTAGCTTGGTCGACTAGCGGGGACAATGAGCAGTTCTTC
CDR3: CASSLAWSTSGDNEQFF

size: .
J: TRBJ1-2
D: TRBD1
V: TRBV28
DNA: TGTGCCAGCAGTATAGGACAGGGCTATGGCTACACCTTC
CDR3: CASSIGQGYGYTF